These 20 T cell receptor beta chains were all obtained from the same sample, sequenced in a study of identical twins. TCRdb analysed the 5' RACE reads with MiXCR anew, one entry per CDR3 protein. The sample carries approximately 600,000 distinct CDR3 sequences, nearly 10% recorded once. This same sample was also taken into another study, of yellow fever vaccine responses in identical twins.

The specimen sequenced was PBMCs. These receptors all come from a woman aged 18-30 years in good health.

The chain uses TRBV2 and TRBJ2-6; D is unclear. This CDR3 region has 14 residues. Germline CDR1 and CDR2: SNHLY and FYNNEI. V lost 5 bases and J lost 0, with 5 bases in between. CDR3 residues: CASSRYSGANVLTF. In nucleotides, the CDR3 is TGTGCCAGCAGTAGGTACTCTGGGGCCAACGTCCTGACTTTC.

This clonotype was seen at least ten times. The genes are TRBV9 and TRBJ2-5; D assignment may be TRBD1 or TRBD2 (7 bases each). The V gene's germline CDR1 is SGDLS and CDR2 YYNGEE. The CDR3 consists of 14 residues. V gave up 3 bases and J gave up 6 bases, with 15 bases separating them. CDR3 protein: CASSAGRGRKTQYF. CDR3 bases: TGTGCCAGCAGCGCAGGGAGGGGGCGAAAGACCCAGTACTTC.

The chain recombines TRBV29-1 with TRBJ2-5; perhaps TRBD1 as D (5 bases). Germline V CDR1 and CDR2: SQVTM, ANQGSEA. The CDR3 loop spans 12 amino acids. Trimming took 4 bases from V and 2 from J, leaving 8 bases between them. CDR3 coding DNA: TGCAGCGTTGGACAGAAACAAGAGACCCAGTACTTC. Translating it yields CSVGQKQETQYF.

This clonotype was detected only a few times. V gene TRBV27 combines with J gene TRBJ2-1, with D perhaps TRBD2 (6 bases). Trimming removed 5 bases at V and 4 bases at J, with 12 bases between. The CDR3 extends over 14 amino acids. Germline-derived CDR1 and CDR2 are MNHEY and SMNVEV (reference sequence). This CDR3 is CASSTSPIYNEQFF. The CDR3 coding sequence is TGTGCCAGCAGTACTAGCCCCATATACAATGAGCAGTTCTTC.

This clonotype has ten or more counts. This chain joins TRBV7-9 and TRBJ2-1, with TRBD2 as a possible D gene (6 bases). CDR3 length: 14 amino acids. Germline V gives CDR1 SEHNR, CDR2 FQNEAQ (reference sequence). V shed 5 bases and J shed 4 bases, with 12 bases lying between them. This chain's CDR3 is CASSHDGTYNEQFF. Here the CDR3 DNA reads TGTGCCAGCAGCCACGACGGGACTTACAATGAGCAGTTCTTC.

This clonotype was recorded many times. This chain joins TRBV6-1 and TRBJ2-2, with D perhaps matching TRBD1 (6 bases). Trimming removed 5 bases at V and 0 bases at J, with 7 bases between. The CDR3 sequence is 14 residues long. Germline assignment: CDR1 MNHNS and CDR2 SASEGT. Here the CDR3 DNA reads TGTGCCAGCAGTCAGGGGACGAACACCGGGGAGCTGTTTTTT. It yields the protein CASSQGTNTGELFF.

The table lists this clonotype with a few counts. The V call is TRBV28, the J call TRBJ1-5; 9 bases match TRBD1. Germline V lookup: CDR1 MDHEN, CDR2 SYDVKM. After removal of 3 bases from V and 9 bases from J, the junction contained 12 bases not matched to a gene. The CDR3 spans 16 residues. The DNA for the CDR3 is TGTGCCAGCAGTTTTGGGGACAGGGAGAGGGGTGGGCCCCAGCATTTT. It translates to CASSFGDRERGGPQHF.

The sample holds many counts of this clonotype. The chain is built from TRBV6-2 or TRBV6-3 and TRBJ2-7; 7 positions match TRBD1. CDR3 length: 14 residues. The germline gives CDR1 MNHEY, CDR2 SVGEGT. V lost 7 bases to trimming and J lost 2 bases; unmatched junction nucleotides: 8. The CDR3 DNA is TGTGCCAGCACCCTCCGGGACAGACCCTACGAGCAGTACTTC. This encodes CASTLRDRPYEQYF.

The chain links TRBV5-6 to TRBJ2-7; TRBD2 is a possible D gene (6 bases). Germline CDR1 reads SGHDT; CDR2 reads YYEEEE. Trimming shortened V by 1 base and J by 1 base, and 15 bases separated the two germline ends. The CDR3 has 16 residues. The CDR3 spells CASSLFRVEGSYEQYF. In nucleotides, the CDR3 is TGTGCCAGCAGCTTGTTCAGGGTGGAGGGTTCCTACGAGCAGTACTTC.

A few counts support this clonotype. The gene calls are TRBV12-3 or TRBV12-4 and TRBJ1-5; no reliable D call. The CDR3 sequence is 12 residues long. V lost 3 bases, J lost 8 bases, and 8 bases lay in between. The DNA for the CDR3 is TGTGCCAGCAGTTTTCCATCGGAGCCCCAGCATTTT. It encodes CASSFPSEPQHF.

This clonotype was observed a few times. The CDR3 coding sequence is TGTGCCAGCAGCGCCACCCGGCCCGGGACAGGGGGCTACGAGCAGTACTTC. It specifies CASSATRPGTGGYEQYF. This sequence joins TRBV9 and TRBJ2-7, with TRBD1 matching over 11 bases. This CDR3 has 17 amino acids. The J segment lost 3 bases and the V segment lost 3 bases, leaving 11 bases of the junction unmatched. Germline V lookup: CDR1 SGDLS, CDR2 YYNGEE.

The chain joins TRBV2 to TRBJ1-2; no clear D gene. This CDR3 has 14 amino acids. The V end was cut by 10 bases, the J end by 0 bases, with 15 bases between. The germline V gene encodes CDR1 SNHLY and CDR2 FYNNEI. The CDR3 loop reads CATLEGPANYGYTF. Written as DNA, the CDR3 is TGTGCCACCCTCGAAGGACCAGCTAACTATGGCTACACCTTC.

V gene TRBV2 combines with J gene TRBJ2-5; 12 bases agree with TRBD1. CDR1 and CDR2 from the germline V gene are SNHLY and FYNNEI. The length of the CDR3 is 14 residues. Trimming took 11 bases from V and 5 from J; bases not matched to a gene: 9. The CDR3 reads CAVTGTGGAETQYF. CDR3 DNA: TGTGCCGTTACCGGGACAGGGGGCGCGGAGACCCAGTACTTC.

The CDR3 is CASSAGQGDQPQHF. CDR3 DNA: TGCGCCAGCAGCGCCGGACAGGGCGATCAGCCCCAGCATTTT. This chain connects TRBV5-1 to TRBJ1-5, with 8 bases identical to TRBD1. The CDR3 spans 14 residues. V trimming: 4 bases; J trimming: 5 bases; junction bases outside the gene matches: 5. CDR1 and CDR2 from the germline V gene are SGHRS and YFSETQ.

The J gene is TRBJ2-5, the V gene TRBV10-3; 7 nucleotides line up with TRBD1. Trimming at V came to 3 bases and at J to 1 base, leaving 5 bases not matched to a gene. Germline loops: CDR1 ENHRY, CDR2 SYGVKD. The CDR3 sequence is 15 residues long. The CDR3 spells CAISDPGQIQETQYF. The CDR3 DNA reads TGTGCCATCAGTGATCCGGGACAGATCCAAGAGACCCAGTACTTC.

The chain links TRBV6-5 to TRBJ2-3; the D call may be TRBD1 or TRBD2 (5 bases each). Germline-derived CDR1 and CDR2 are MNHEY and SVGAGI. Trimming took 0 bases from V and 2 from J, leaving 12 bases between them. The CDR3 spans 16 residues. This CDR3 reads CASSYSPGPFTDTQYF. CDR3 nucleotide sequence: TGTGCCAGCAGTTACTCACCGGGACCCTTCACAGATACGCAGTATTTT.

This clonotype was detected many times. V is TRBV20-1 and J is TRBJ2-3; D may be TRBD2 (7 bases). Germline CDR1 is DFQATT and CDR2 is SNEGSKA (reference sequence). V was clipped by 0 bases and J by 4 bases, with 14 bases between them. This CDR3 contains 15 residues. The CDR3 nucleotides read TGCAGTGCTAGAGATGGCGGGGGCTGGGCAGATACGCAGTATTTT. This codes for CSARDGGGWADTQYF.

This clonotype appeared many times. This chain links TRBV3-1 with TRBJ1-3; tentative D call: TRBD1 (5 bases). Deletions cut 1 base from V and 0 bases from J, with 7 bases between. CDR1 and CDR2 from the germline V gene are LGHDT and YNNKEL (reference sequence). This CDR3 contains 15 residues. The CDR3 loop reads CASSQVGLSGNTIYF. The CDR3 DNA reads TGTGCCAGCAGCCAAGTGGGACTCTCTGGAAACACCATATATTTT.

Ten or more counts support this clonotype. The CDR3 sequence is CASSLVWDYQETQYF. The CDR3 DNA follows: TGTGCCAGCAGCTTGGTTTGGGACTACCAAGAGACCCAGTACTTC. The chain links TRBV7-2 to TRBJ2-5; tentatively, D is TRBD2 (6 bases). Germline V lookup: CDR1 SGHTA, CDR2 FQGNSA. Trimming removed 3 bases from V and 0 bases from J, with 11 bases in between. The CDR3 extends over 15 amino acids. The full variable domain, with the rest looked up from reference TRBV7-2 and TRBJ2-5, is GAGVSQSPSNKVTEKGKDVELRCDPISGHTALYWYRQSLGQGLEFLIYFQGNSAPDKSGLPSDRFSAERTGGSVSTLTIQRTQQEDSAVYLCASSLVWDYQETQYFGPGTRLLVL.

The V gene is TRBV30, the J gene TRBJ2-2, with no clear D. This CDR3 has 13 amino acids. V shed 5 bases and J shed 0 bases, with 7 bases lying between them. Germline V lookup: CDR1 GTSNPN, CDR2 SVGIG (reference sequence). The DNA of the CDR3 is TGTGCCTGGTGTGGAGCGAACACCGGGGAGCTGTTTTTT. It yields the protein CAWCGANTGELFF.